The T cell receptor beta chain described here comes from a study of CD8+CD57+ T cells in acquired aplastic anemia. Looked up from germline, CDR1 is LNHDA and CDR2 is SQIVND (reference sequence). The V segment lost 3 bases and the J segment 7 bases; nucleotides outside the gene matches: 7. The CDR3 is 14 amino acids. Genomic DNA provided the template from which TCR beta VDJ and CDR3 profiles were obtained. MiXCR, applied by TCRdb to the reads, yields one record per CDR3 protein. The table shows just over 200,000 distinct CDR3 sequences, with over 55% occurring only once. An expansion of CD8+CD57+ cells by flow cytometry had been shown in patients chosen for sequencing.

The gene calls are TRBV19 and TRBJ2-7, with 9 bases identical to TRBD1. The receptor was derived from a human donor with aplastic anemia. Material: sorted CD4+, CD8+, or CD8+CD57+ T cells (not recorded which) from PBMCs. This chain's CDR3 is CASSIRTGVREQYF. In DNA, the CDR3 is TGTGCCAGTAGTATTCGGACAGGGGTCCGGGAGCAGTACTTC.